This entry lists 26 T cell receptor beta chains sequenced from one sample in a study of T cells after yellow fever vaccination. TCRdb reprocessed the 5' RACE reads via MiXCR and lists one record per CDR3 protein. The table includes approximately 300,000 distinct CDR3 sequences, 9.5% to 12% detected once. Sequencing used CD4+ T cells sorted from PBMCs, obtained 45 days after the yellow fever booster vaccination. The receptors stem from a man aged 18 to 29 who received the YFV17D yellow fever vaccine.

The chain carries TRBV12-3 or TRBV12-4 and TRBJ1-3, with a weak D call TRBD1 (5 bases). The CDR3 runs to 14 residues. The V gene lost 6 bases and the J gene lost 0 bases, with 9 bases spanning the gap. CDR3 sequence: CASRGRDSGNTIYF. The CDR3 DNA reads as TGTGCCAGCAGGGGACGGGACTCTGGAAACACCATATATTTT.

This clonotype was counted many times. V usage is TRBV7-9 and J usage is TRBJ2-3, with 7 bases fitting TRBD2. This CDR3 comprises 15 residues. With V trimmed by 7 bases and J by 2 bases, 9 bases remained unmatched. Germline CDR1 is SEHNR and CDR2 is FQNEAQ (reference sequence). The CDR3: CASTPKGTNTDTQYF. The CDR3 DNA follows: TGTGCCAGCACCCCCAAGGGGACTAACACAGATACGCAGTATTTT.

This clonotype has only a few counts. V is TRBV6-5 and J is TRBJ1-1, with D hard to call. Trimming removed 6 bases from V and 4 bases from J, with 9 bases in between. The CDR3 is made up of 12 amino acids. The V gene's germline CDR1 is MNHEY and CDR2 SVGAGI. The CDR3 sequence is CASSDLGTEAFF. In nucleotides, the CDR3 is TGTGCCAGCAGCGATCTAGGCACTGAAGCTTTCTTT.

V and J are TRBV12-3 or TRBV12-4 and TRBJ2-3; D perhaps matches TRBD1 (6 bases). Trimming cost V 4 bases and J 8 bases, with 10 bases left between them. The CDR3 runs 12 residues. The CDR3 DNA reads TGTGCCAGCAGTTCACCCAGGGGTACGCAGTATTTT. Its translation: CASSSPRGTQYF.

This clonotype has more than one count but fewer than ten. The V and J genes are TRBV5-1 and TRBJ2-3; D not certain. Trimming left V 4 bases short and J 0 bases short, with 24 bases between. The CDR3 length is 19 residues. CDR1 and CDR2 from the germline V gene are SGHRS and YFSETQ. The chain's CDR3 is CASSPRPSLAFTSTDTQYF. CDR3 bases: TGCGCCAGCAGCCCACGACCGTCGCTGGCGTTCACTAGCACAGATACGCAGTATTTT.

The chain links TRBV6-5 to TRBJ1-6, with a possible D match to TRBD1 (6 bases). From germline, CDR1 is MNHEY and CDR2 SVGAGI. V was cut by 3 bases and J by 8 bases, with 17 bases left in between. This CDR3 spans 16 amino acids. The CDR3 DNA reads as TGTGCCAGCAGTTATAATCGGGGGGCCGGGGATTCACCCCTCCACTTT. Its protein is CASSYNRGAGDSPLHF.

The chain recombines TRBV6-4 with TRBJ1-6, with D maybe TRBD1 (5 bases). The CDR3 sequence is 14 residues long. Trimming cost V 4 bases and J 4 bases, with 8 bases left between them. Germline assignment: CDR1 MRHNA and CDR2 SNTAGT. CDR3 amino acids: CASSADTYNSPLHF. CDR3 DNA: TGTGCCAGCAGTGCGGACACTTATAATTCACCCCTCCACTTT.

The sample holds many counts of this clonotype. The CDR3 protein is CASSLTFPAGVGVNEQFF. The CDR3 DNA follows: TGTGCCAGCAGCTTAACGTTTCCAGCGGGGGTTGGGGTAAATGAGCAGTTCTTC. V usage is TRBV7-3 and J usage is TRBJ2-1, with 8 nucleotides matching TRBD2. The CDR3 has 18 residues. The V and J ends lost 0 bases and 7 bases, in that order; junction bases with no gene match: 14. The V gene's germline CDR1 is SGHTA and CDR2 FQGTGA. The full variable domain, rest sourced from reference TRBV7-3 and TRBJ2-1, is GAGVSQTPSNKVTEKGKYVELRCDPISGHTALYWYRQSLGQGPEFLIYFQGTGAADDSGLPNDRFFAVRPEGSVSTLKIQRTERGDSAVYLCASSLTFPAGVGVNEQFFGPGTRLTVL.

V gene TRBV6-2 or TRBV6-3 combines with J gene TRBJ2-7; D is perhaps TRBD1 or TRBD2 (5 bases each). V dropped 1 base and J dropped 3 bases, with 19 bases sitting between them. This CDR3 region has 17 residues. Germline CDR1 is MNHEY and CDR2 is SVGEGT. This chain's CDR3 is CASSYYPPDPGSYEQYF. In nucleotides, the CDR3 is TGTGCCAGCAGTTACTACCCCCCGGACCCAGGGAGCTACGAGCAGTACTTC.

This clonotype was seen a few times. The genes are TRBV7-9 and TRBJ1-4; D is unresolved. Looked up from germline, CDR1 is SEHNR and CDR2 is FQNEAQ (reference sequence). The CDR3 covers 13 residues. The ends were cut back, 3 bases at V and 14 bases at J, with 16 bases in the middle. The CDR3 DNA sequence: TGTGCCAGCAGCTTTATGGTGGACGGAGAGCTGTTTTTT. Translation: CASSFMVDGELFF.

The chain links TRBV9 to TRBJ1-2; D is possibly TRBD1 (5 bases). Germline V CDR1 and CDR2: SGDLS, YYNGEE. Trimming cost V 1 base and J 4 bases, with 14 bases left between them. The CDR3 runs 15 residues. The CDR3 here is CASSVLGASRYGYTF. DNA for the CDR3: TGTGCCAGCAGCGTACTAGGGGCCTCGCGCTATGGCTACACCTTC.

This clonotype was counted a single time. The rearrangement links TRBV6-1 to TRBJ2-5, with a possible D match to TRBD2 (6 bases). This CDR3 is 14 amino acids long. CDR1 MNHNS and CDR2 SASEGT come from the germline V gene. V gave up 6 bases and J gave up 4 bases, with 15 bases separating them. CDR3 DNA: TGTGCCAGCAGGGGTGGGGAGGTAGGAGAGACCCAGTACTTC. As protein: CASRGGEVGETQYF.

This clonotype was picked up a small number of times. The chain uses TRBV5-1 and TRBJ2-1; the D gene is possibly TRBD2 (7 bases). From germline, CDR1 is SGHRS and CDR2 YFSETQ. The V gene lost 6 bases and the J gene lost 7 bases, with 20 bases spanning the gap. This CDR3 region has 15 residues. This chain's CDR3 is CASTIVGGPRNEQFF. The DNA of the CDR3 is TGCGCCAGCACCATTGTCGGGGGGCCGCGGAATGAGCAGTTCTTC.

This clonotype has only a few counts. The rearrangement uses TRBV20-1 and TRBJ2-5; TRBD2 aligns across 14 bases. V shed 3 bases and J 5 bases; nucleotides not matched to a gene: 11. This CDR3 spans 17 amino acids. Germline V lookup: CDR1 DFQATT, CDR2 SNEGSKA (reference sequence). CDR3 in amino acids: CSASPRRLAGGRETQYF. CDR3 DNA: TGCAGTGCTAGTCCCCGCCGACTAGCGGGGGGGCGGGAGACCCAGTACTTC.

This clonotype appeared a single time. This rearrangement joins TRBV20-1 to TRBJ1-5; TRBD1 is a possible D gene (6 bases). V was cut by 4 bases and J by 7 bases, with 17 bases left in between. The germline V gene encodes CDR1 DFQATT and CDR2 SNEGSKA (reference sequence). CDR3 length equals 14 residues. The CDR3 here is CSATFRGGSQPQHF. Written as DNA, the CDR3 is TGCAGTGCTACTTTTAGAGGGGGTAGCCAGCCCCAGCATTTT.

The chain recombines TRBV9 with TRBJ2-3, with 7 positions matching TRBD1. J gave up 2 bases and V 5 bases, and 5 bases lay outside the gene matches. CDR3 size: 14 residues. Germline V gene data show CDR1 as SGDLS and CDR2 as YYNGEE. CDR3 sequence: CASSLDRNTDTQYF. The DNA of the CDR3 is TGTGCCAGCAGTTTGGACAGGAACACAGATACGCAGTATTTT.

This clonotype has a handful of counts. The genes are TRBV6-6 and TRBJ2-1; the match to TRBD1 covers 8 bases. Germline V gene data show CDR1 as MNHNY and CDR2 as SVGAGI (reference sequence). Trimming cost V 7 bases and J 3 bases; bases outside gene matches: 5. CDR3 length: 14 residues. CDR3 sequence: CASTEQGVYNEQFF. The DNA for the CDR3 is TGTGCCAGCACCGAACAGGGGGTCTACAATGAGCAGTTCTTC.

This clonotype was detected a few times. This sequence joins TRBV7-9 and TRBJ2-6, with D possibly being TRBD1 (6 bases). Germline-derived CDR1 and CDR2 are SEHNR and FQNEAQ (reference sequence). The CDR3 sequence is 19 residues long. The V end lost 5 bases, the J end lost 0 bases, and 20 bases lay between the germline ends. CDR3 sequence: CASSHPGQGSTSGANVLTF. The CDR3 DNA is TGTGCCAGCAGCCACCCGGGGCAGGGGTCCACCTCTGGGGCCAACGTCCTGACTTTC.

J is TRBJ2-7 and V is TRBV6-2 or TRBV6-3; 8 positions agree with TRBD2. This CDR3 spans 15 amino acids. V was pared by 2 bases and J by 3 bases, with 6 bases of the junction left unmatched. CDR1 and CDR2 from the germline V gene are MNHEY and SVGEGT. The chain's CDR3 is CASSYPTSGHYEQYF. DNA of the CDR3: TGTGCCAGCAGTTACCCTACTAGCGGACACTACGAGCAGTACTTC.

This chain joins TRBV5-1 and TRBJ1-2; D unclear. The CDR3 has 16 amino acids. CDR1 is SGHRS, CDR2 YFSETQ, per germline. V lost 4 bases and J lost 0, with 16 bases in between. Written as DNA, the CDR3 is TGCGCCAGCAGCGACATCCCAGGAGACCCTAACTATGGCTACACCTTC. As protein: CASSDIPGDPNYGYTF.

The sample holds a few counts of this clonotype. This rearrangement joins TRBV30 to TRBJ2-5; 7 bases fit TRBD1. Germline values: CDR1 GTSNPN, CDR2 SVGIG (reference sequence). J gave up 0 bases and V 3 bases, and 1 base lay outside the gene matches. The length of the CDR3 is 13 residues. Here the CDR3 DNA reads TGTGCCTGGAGCAGGGGGTACCAAGAGACCCAGTACTTC. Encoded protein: CAWSRGYQETQYF.

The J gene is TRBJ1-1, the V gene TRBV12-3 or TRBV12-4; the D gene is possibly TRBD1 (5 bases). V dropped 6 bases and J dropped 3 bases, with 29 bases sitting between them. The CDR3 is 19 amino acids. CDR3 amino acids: CASSPIRDPGGRRDTEAFF. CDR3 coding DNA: TGTGCCAGCAGCCCTATCCGGGACCCGGGAGGTCGCCGGGACACTGAAGCTTTCTTT.

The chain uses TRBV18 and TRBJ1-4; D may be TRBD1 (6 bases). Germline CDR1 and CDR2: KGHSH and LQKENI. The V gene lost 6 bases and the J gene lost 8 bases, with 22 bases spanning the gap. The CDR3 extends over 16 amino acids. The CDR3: CASSRGTGGVGEKLFF. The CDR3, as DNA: TGTGCCAGCTCCCGCGGTACGGGGGGCGTTGGCGAAAAACTGTTTTTT.

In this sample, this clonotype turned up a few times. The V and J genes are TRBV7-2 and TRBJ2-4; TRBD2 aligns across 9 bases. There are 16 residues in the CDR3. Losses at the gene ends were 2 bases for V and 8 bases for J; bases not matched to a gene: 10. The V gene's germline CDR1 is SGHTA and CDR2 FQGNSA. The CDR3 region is CASSLLRSGGMDIQYF. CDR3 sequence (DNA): TGTGCCAGCAGCTTACTACGTAGCGGGGGTATGGACATTCAGTACTTC.

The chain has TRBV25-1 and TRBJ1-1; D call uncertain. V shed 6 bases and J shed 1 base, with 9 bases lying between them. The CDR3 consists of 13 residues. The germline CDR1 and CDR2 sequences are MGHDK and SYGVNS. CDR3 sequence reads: CASSSLQNTEAFF. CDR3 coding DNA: TGTGCCAGCAGCAGTCTTCAGAACACTGAAGCTTTCTTT.

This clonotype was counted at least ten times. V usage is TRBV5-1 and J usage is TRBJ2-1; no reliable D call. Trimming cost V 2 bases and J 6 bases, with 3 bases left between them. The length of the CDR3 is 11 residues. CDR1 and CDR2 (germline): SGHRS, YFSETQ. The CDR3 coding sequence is TGCGCCAGCAGCTTTTCCAATGAGCAGTTCTTC. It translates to CASSFSNEQFF.